This T cell receptor (beta chain) was obtained from a study of identical twins (dated by TCRdb to 2016 to 2017). In the study overall: The study deep-sequenced TCR alpha and beta repertoires from monozygotic twins, unrelated adults of various ages and cord blood to test whether fetal clonotypes persist. To rule out contamination, the twin experiments were replicated at different times with different library preparation protocols. What the authors observed across the whole study: Out-of-frame TCR alpha sharing in monozygotic twins was systematically underestimated by recombination models, whereas sharing between unrelated individuals was in agreement with the recombination models. Conclusions relied on cross-sectional statistical analysis, since the same donors could not be followed over many years. The excess sharing between twins in beta out-of-frame sequences was weaker because fewer shared sequences reduced the signal-to-noise ratio. Fewer insertions were carried by abundant cord blood beta clonotypes, a similar but weaker trend appeared in young adult naive repertoires, and no such trend appeared in memory repertoires. Invariant T cells such as MAIT and iNKT could partly confound zero-insertion analyses, although diverse VJ usage argued against such confounding for most clonotypes. Compared with coincidental sharing between unrelated individuals, out-of-frame TCR alpha sequences shared between twins showed an excess of sequences with low generation probability.

This clonotype occurred a few times. Its specific antigen is unknown. Base quality data are lacking; no much larger clone is found one base away. The library was produced with 5' RACE. The data were produced on an Illumina HiSeq 2000. Template switching added a universal primer binding site, and the final cDNA carried a unique molecular identifier that allowed TCR cDNA molecules to be counted accurately. Specific primers in the conserved constant-segment region were used to synthesize first-strand cDNA for the TCR alpha and beta chains. To control for contamination, every cDNA library was double barcoded, receiving both a SMART-Mk sample barcode and Illumina barcodes. TruSeq adapter sequences, together with Illumina sample barcodes, were added in two successive PCR steps. TCR alpha and beta cDNA libraries were sequenced on the Illumina HiSeq platform with custom primers. As for the original processing: MiGEC was used to process raw reads and extract unique molecular identifiers, and MiXCR was used to find CDR3 positions. Recombination models were inferred per individual with the repgenHMM and IGoR tools using an EM algorithm. Shared clonotype analysis was performed with the tcR package in R, normalizing sharing by the product of cloneset sizes. Out-of-frame nonproductive sequences were analyzed to study raw recombination free of thymic and clonal selection effects. TCRdb's own reprocessing of the public reads used fastp at Q25 and MiXCR and kept productive beta chains. CDR3 protein sequences are deduplicated, and each keeps its most common genes and DNA. The V and J calls reflect TCRdb's pipeline rather than the authors' work. The sample includes approximately 240,000 distinct CDR3 sequences, with around an eighth observed a single time. The ten most abundant clones make up 7% to 9.5% of the sample.

Only healthy Caucasian donors were included. Using Miltenyi CD45RO+ enrichment and human naive T-cell isolation kits, memory (CD45RO+) and naive T cells were isolated from PBMC. Material for sequencing was memory (CD45RO+) T cells sorted from blood. This specimen's cell subset or site label, interpreted: CD45RO+ enriched T cells. The sequence came from a woman aged 18 to 35 in good health.

For the CDR3, the sequence is CASSGGAQTYEQYF. The DNA is TGTGCCAGCTCGGGCGGGGCACAGACCTACGAGCAGTACTTC. The chain is assembled from TRBV18 and TRBJ2-7; tentative D gene TRBD2, with 6 bases matching. The germline V gene provides CDR1 KGHSH and CDR2 LQKENI. V loses 6 bases, J loses 2 bases, and the germline ends lie 14 bases apart. The CDR3 goes from the cysteine to the phenylalanine over 14 residues. Only the CDR3 part of the read is kept: 42 bases, read in frame from the first base.